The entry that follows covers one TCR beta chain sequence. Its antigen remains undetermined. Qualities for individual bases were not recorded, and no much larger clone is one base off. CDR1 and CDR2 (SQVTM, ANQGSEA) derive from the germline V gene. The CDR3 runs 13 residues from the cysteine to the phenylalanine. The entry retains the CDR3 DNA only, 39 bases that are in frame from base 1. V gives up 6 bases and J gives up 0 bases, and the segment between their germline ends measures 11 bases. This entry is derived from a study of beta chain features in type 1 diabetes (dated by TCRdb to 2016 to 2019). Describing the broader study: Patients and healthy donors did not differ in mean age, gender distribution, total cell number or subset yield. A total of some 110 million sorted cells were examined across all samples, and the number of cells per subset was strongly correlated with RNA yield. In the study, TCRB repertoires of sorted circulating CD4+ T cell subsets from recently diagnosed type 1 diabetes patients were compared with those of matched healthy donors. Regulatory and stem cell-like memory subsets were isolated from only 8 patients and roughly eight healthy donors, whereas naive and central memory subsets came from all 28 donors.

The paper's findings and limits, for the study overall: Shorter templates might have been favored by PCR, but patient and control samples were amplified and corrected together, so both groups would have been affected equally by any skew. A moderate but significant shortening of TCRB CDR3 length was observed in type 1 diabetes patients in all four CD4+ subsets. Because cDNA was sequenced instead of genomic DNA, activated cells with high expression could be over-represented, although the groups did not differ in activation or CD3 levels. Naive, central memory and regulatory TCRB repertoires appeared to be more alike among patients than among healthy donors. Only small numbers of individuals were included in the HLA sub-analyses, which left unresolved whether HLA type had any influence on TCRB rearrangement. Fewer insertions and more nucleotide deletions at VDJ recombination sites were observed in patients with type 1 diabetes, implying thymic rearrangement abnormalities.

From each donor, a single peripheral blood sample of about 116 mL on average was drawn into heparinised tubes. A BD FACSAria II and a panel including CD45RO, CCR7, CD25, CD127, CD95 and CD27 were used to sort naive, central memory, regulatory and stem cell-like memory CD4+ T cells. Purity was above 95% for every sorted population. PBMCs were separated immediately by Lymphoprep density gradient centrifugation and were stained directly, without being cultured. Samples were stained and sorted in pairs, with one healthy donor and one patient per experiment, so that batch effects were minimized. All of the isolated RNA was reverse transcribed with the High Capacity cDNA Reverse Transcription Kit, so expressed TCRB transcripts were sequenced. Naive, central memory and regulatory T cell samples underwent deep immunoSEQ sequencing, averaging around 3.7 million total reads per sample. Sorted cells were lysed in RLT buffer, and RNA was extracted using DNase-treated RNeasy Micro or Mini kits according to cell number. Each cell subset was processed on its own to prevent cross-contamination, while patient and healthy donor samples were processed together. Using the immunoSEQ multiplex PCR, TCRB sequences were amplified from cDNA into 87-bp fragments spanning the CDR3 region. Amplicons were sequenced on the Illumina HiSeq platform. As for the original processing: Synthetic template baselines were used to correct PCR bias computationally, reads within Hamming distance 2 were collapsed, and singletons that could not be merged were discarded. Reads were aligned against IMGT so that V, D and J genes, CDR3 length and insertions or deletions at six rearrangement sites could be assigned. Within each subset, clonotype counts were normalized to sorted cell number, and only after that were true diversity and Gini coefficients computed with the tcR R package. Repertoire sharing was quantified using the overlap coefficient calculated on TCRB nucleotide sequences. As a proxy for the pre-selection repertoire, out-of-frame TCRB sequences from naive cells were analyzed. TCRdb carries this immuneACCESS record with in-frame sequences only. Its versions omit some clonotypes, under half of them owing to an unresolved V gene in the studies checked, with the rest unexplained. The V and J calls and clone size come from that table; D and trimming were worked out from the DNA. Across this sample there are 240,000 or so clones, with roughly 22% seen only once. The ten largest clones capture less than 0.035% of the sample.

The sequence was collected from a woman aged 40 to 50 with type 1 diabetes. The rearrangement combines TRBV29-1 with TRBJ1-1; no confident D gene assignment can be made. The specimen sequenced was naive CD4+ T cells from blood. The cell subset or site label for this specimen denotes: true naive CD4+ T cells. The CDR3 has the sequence CSVDFQMNTEAFF. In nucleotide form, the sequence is TGCAGCGTAGACTTCCAGATGAACACTGAAGCTTTCTTT.